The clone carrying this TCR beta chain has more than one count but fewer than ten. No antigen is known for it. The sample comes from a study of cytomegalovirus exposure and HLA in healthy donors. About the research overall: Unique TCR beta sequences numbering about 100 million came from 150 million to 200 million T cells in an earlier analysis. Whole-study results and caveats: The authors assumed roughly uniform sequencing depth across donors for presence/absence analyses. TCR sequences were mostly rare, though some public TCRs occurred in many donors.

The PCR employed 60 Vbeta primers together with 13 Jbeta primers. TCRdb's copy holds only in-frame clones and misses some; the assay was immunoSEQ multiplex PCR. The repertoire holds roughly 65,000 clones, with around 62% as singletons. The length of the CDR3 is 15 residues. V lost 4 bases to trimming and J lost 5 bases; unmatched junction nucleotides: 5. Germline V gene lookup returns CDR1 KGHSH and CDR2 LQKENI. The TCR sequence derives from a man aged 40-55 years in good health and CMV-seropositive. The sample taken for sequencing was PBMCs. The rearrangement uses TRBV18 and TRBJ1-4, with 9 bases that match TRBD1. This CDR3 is CASSRRQGVNEKLFF. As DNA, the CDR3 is TGTGCCAGCTCACGCCGACAGGGGGTAAATGAAAAACTGTTTTTT.